A selection of T cell receptor beta chains follows, all from one sample in a study of blood T cell repertoires in COVID-19. Data came from immunoSEQ multiplex PCR; TCRdb stores just in-frame clones and leaves some out. The table has some 200,000 clones, around 90% seen once. Sequencing input: PBMCs or T cells enriched from blood (not recorded which). These receptors came from a man aged 18 to 29 with acute COVID-19. Both conserved end residues are part of each CDR3. The D gene is left open where the match is weak. Some rows have no size entry. The others give once, few or many, or a class for an expanded clone.

v_call: TRBV12-3/TRBV12-4
j_call: TRBJ2-7
cdr3_length: 12
d_call: -
clone_size: -
cdr3_nt: TGTGCCAGCAGTTACGGGACAAACGAGCAGTACTTC
cdr3_aa: CASSYGTNEQYF

v_call: TRBV2
j_call: TRBJ2-1
cdr3_length: 11
d_call: -
clone_size: -
cdr3_nt: TGTGCCAGCAGGCGAGACTTGGAGCAGTTCTTC
cdr3_aa: CASRRDLEQFF

v_call: TRBV7-2
j_call: TRBJ1-2
cdr3_length: 14
d_call: TRBD1
clone_size: -
cdr3_nt: TGTGCCAGCAGCTTCCCATCATCAGGGGGAGGCTACACCTTC
cdr3_aa: CASSFPSSGGGYTF

v_call: TRBV11-2
j_call: TRBJ2-3
cdr3_length: 17
d_call: TRBD1
clone_size: few
cdr3_nt: TGTGCCAGCAGCGCCCGGACCGGGACAGGGAACACAGATACGCAGTATTTT
cdr3_aa: CASSARTGTGNTDTQYF

v_call: TRBV28
j_call: TRBJ2-1
cdr3_length: 17
d_call: TRBD2
clone_size: -
cdr3_nt: TGTGCCAGCAGTTTACCCCCCTGGGAGGGCGTCTACAATGAGCAGTTCTTC
cdr3_aa: CASSLPPWEGVYNEQFF

v_call: TRBV7-9
j_call: TRBJ1-4
cdr3_length: 14
d_call: TRBD1
clone_size: -
cdr3_nt: TGTGCCAGCAGCACTCGACAGGGTCAAGAAAAACTGTTTTTT
cdr3_aa: CASSTRQGQEKLFF

v_call: TRBV27
j_call: TRBJ2-2
cdr3_length: 14
d_call: TRBD1
clone_size: -
cdr3_nt: TGTGCCAGCAGCGGGACAGGGAACACCGGGGAGCTGTTTTTT
cdr3_aa: CASSGTGNTGELFF

v_call: TRBV10-3
j_call: TRBJ2-1
cdr3_length: 18
d_call: TRBD2
clone_size: -
cdr3_nt: TGTGCCATCGGCAGGGGGACTAGCGGGTCTAGCTCCTACAATGAGCAGTTCTTC
cdr3_aa: CAIGRGTSGSSSYNEQFF

v_call: TRBV3-1/TRBV3-2
j_call: TRBJ1-4
cdr3_length: 21
d_call: TRBD1
clone_size: once
cdr3_nt: TGTGCCAGCAGCCCCGGAGGTCCGCAGGGGGCGAAGTCGGACCTTACTGAAAAACTGTTTTTT
cdr3_aa: CASSPGGPQGAKSDLTEKLFF

v_call: TRBV5-1
j_call: TRBJ1-2
cdr3_length: 15
d_call: -
clone_size: -
cdr3_nt: TGCGCCAGCAGCCTTCGACAGAAACGGTCCTATGGCTACACCTTC
cdr3_aa: CASSLRQKRSYGYTF

v_call: TRBV29-1
j_call: TRBJ2-7
cdr3_length: 11
d_call: -
clone_size: -
cdr3_nt: TGCAGCGCCAGGGAGGTGCACGAGCAGTACTTC
cdr3_aa: CSAREVHEQYF

v_call: TRBV2
j_call: TRBJ2-2
cdr3_length: 11
d_call: TRBD2
clone_size: -
cdr3_nt: TGTGCCGGAGGGAGGGCCGGGGAGCTGTTTTTT
cdr3_aa: CAGGRAGELFF

v_call: TRBV28
j_call: TRBJ1-2
cdr3_length: 13
d_call: TRBD1
clone_size: -
cdr3_nt: TGTGCCAGCAGTTCCGGACAGGGGCAGGGCTACACCTTC
cdr3_aa: CASSSGQGQGYTF

v_call: TRBV24-1
j_call: TRBJ2-3
cdr3_length: 18
d_call: TRBD2
clone_size: -
cdr3_nt: TGTGCCACCAGTGATTTAGGGGCTAGCGGAGTAAGCACAGATACGCAGTATTTT
cdr3_aa: CATSDLGASGVSTDTQYF

v_call: TRBV28
j_call: TRBJ2-1
cdr3_length: 16
d_call: -
clone_size: -
cdr3_nt: TGTGCCAGCAGTTTATTAAGCGGGCGCTCCTACAATGAGCAGTTCTTC
cdr3_aa: CASSLLSGRSYNEQFF

v_call: TRBV2
j_call: TRBJ1-5
cdr3_length: 15
d_call: -
clone_size: -
cdr3_nt: TGTGCCAGCAAGGCAGGTGAGAATAGCAATCAGCCCCAGCATTTT
cdr3_aa: CASKAGENSNQPQHF

v_call: TRBV28
j_call: TRBJ2-6
cdr3_length: 16
d_call: -
clone_size: -
cdr3_nt: TGTGCCAGCAGTTTAGAGGGATCCTCTGGGGCCAACGTCCTGACTTTC
cdr3_aa: CASSLEGSSGANVLTF

v_call: TRBV6-6
j_call: TRBJ2-6
cdr3_length: 17
d_call: -
clone_size: few
cdr3_nt: TGTGCCAGCAGTCCACAAACAATCTCCTCTGGGGCCAACGTCCTGACTTTC
cdr3_aa: CASSPQTISSGANVLTF

v_call: TRBV6-6
j_call: TRBJ1-2
cdr3_length: 19
d_call: TRBD1
clone_size: -
cdr3_nt: TGTGCCAGCAGTCAGTACCGGGACAGTTCTTGGTTGGCTAACTATGGCTACACCTTC
cdr3_aa: CASSQYRDSSWLANYGYTF

v_call: TRBV7-9
j_call: TRBJ1-4
cdr3_length: 17
d_call: -
clone_size: -
cdr3_nt: TGTGCCAGCAGCTTACAGTCGGCAGATCGGGACTCTGAAAAACTGTTTTTT
cdr3_aa: CASSLQSADRDSEKLFF

v_call: TRBV25-1
j_call: TRBJ1-4
cdr3_length: 12
d_call: TRBD1
clone_size: -
cdr3_nt: TGTGCCAGAAGACAGGGTAGTGAAAAACTGTTTTTT
cdr3_aa: CARRQGSEKLFF

v_call: TRBV28
j_call: TRBJ2-5
cdr3_length: 14
d_call: TRBD1
clone_size: -
cdr3_nt: TGTGCCAGCAGTTCGGGACAGGGACCTGAGACCCAGTACTTC
cdr3_aa: CASSSGQGPETQYF

v_call: TRBV6-5
j_call: TRBJ2-5
cdr3_length: 14
d_call: -
clone_size: -
cdr3_nt: TGTGCCAGCAGTTACTCGTCTAGCCAAGAGACCCAGTACTTC
cdr3_aa: CASSYSSSQETQYF

v_call: TRBV6-6
j_call: TRBJ2-5
cdr3_length: 13
d_call: -
clone_size: once
cdr3_nt: TGTGCCAGCAGTCGGGCGGAACAAGAGACCCAGTACTTC
cdr3_aa: CASSRAEQETQYF

v_call: TRBV29-1
j_call: TRBJ1-4
cdr3_length: 18
d_call: TRBD1
clone_size: -
cdr3_nt: TGCAGCTCTTCCCTGAGTAGTGGACAGGGGGCTACTAATGAAAAACTGTTTTTT
cdr3_aa: CSSSLSSGQGATNEKLFF

v_call: TRBV5-1
j_call: TRBJ1-5
cdr3_length: 15
d_call: TRBD1
clone_size: -
cdr3_nt: TGCGCCAGCAGCGTTACAGGGGGCGGTGGTCAGCCCCAGCATTTT
cdr3_aa: CASSVTGGGGQPQHF

v_call: TRBV4-1
j_call: TRBJ2-5
cdr3_length: 15
d_call: -
clone_size: -
cdr3_nt: TGCGCCAGCAGCCCCAATCCCGGAGGGTGGGCGACCCAGTACTTC
cdr3_aa: CASSPNPGGWATQYF

v_call: TRBV7-8
j_call: TRBJ2-5
cdr3_length: 16
d_call: TRBD2
clone_size: -
cdr3_nt: TGTGCCAGCAGCTTAGACACTAGCGGAATACTAGAGACCCAGTACTTC
cdr3_aa: CASSLDTSGILETQYF

v_call: TRBV6-4
j_call: TRBJ2-1
cdr3_length: 13
d_call: TRBD2
clone_size: -
cdr3_nt: TGTGCCAGCAGTGACCGGACTAGCGGAGAGCAGTTCTTC
cdr3_aa: CASSDRTSGEQFF

v_call: TRBV28
j_call: TRBJ2-2
cdr3_length: 13
d_call: -
clone_size: -
cdr3_nt: TGTGCCAGCAGTTTTCGAATAGCCGGGGAGCTGTTTTTT
cdr3_aa: CASSFRIAGELFF

v_call: TRBV6-1
j_call: TRBJ2-1
cdr3_length: 15
d_call: -
clone_size: -
cdr3_nt: TGTGCCAGCAGTGAGCAGCCTCGATCTAGGAATGAGCAGTTCTTC
cdr3_aa: CASSEQPRSRNEQFF

v_call: TRBV24-1
j_call: TRBJ2-7
cdr3_length: 14
d_call: -
clone_size: -
cdr3_nt: TGTGCCACCAGCCGGGACGGGAGCTCCTACGAGCAGTACTTC
cdr3_aa: CATSRDGSSYEQYF

v_call: TRBV29-1
j_call: TRBJ1-1
cdr3_length: 16
d_call: TRBD1
clone_size: once
cdr3_nt: TGCAGCGTTGAATCGGACAGGGGAGATCTCAACACTGAAGCTTTCTTT
cdr3_aa: CSVESDRGDLNTEAFF

v_call: TRBV11-3
j_call: TRBJ1-2
cdr3_length: 13
d_call: -
clone_size: -
cdr3_nt: TGTGCCAGCAGCCCTAAGGGGGACCATGGCTACACCTTC
cdr3_aa: CASSPKGDHGYTF

v_call: TRBV5-1
j_call: TRBJ1-2
cdr3_length: 14
d_call: -
clone_size: once
cdr3_nt: TGCGCCAGCAGCATCCGGACAGAGAACTATGGCTACACCTTC
cdr3_aa: CASSIRTENYGYTF

v_call: TRBV7-9
j_call: TRBJ1-1
cdr3_length: 14
d_call: -
clone_size: -
cdr3_nt: TGTGCCAGCAGCGCACCAGAGCGTCCCACTGAAGCTTTCTTT
cdr3_aa: CASSAPERPTEAFF

v_call: TRBV11-2
j_call: TRBJ2-2
cdr3_length: 20
d_call: -
clone_size: -
cdr3_nt: TGTGCCAGCAGCTTAGAACAGGGCAGGCCCCCTTTTATAAACACCGGGGAGCTGTTTTTT
cdr3_aa: CASSLEQGRPPFINTGELFF

v_call: TRBV13
j_call: TRBJ1-1
cdr3_length: 14
d_call: TRBD1
clone_size: -
cdr3_nt: TGTGCCAGCAGCAACCGGGACAGGGACACTGAAGCTTTCTTT
cdr3_aa: CASSNRDRDTEAFF

v_call: TRBV28
j_call: TRBJ2-3
cdr3_length: 18
d_call: TRBD2
clone_size: -
cdr3_nt: TGTGCCAGCAGTCTCCCTCTGGGGGCGGGAGGGAGCACAGATACGCAGTATTTT
cdr3_aa: CASSLPLGAGGSTDTQYF

v_call: TRBV6-8
j_call: TRBJ2-1
cdr3_length: 15
d_call: -
clone_size: -
cdr3_nt: TGTGCCAGCATCCCAGTCAGCGGAGCATACAATGAGCAGTTCTTC
cdr3_aa: CASIPVSGAYNEQFF

v_call: TRBV20-1
j_call: TRBJ2-3
cdr3_length: 15
d_call: TRBD2
clone_size: -
cdr3_nt: TGCAGTGCTAGTAATGGCCGCGCGGGGGCAGATACGCAGTATTTT
cdr3_aa: CSASNGRAGADTQYF

v_call: TRBV19
j_call: TRBJ1-1
cdr3_length: 13
d_call: -
clone_size: -
cdr3_nt: TGTGCCAGTAGTATCTCGGTGAACACTGAAGCTTTCTTT
cdr3_aa: CASSISVNTEAFF

v_call: TRBV6-2/TRBV6-3
j_call: TRBJ2-1
cdr3_length: 12
d_call: -
clone_size: -
cdr3_nt: TGTGCCAGCAGTAAGACTAGGGCTGAGCAGTTCTTC
cdr3_aa: CASSKTRAEQFF

v_call: TRBV10-1
j_call: TRBJ2-7
cdr3_length: 14
d_call: TRBD1
clone_size: -
cdr3_nt: TGCGCCAGCAGCCGGGGGGACAGGGCTTACGAGCAGTACTTC
cdr3_aa: CASSRGDRAYEQYF